These 14 T cell receptor beta chains came from one sample sequenced in a study of cytomegalovirus exposure and HLA in healthy donors. PCR amplification relied on 60 Vbeta primers (plus 13 Jbeta primers). TCRdb's table, derived via immunoSEQ multiplex PCR, lists solely in-frame clones and lacks some. The table records some 98,000 clones, about three quarters of them present only once. Sequences were obtained from PBMCs. The receptors stem from a man aged 35 to 55 in good health and CMV-seronegative.

V usage is TRBV7-9 and J usage is TRBJ1-5; D gene unclear. In germline, CDR1 is SEHNR, CDR2 FQNEAQ (reference sequence). CDR3 length: 12 residues. Trimming took 1 base from V and 6 from J, leaving 4 bases between them. CDR3 amino acids: CASSLGGQPQHF. CDR3 bases: TGTGCCAGCAGCTTAGGAGGTCAGCCCCAGCATTTT. Full variable domain (missing parts from reference TRBV7-9 and TRBJ1-5): DTGVSQNPRHKITKRGQNVTFRCDPISEHNRLYWYRQTLGQGPEFLTYFQNEAQLEKSRLLSDRFSAERPKGSFSTLEIQRTEQGDSAMYLCASSLGGQPQHFGDGTRLSIL.

The V gene is TRBV18, the J gene TRBJ1-4; possible D gene TRBD1, 5 bases. CDR3 size: 15 residues. Germline V lookup: CDR1 KGHSH, CDR2 LQKENI. Between the trimmed V and J ends, which lost 3 bases and 8 bases, there was a span of 16 bases. CDR3 protein: CASSPTLSAGEKLFF. The CDR3 DNA follows: TGTGCCAGCTCACCGACCCTTTCGGCAGGGGAAAAACTGTTTTTT.

The J gene is TRBJ1-2, the V gene TRBV7-9, with D unclear. The V and J ends lost 6 bases and 2 bases respectively, with 10 bases between them. The germline V gene encodes CDR1 SEHNR and CDR2 FQNEAQ (reference sequence). This CDR3 region has 13 residues. Here the CDR3 DNA reads TGTGCCAGCAGTTTCGACGGGAACTATGGCTACACCTTC. This codes for CASSFDGNYGYTF.

V usage is TRBV7-6 and J usage is TRBJ2-3; TRBD2 matches 9 bases. V trimming: 2 bases; J trimming: 4 bases; junction bases outside the gene matches: 4. CDR3 length: 15 amino acids. In germline, CDR1 is SGHVS, CDR2 FNYEAQ. DNA for the CDR3: TGTGCCAGCAGCTTACTGGCGGGGGGGCCAGATACGCAGTATTTT. Its translation: CASSLLAGGPDTQYF.

V and J are TRBV5-4 and TRBJ2-2, with TRBD2 matching over 11 bases. Germline V gene sequence: CDR1 SGHNT, CDR2 YYREEE (reference sequence). V dropped 0 bases and J dropped 7; count of bases not matched to a gene: 5. There are 16 residues in the CDR3. This chain's CDR3 is CASSLVGTSGGGELFF. In DNA form, the CDR3 reads TGTGCCAGCAGCTTGGTAGGGACTAGCGGAGGCGGGGAGCTGTTTTTT.

A few counts support this clone. The gene calls are TRBV2 and TRBJ2-3; D possibly corresponds to TRBD2 (6 bases). V was pared by 2 bases and J by 9 bases, with 9 bases between. The CDR3 runs 12 residues. Germline CDR1 is SNHLY and CDR2 is FYNNEI. The CDR3 is CASSERGLTQYF. DNA of the CDR3: TGTGCCAGCAGTGAACGGGGGTTGACGCAGTATTTT.

Comments on this clone: This same CDR3 is encoded by further DNA sequences in the sample. The rearrangement joins TRBV2 to TRBJ1-1; D is possibly TRBD1 (6 bases). This CDR3 region has 14 residues. V was clipped by 4 bases and J by 5 bases, with 14 bases between them. Germline V gene lookup returns CDR1 SNHLY and CDR2 FYNNEI. In DNA form, the CDR3 reads TGTGCCAGCAGTGCGGGCAGGGGAAGGACTGAAGCTTTCTTT. The encoded protein is CASSAGRGRTEAFF.

As DNA, the CDR3 is TGCAGTGCCTCAGGGTCCGAGACCCAGTACTTC. Translating gives CSASGSETQYF. This chain joins TRBV20-1 and TRBJ2-5; D possibly corresponds to TRBD1 (5 bases). V lost 6 bases and J lost 5, with 10 bases in between. Looked up from germline, CDR1 is DFQATT and CDR2 is SNEGSKA (reference sequence). The CDR3 totals 11 residues.

V and J are TRBV7-8 and TRBJ2-5; no firm D call. Trimming removed 2 bases from V and 0 bases from J, with 10 bases in between. The CDR3 consists of 15 residues. Germline V lookup: CDR1 SGHVS, CDR2 FQNEAQ. Written as DNA, the CDR3 is TGTGCCAGCAGCTTACTAGAAGGAAACCAAGAGACCCAGTACTTC. This sequence encodes CASSLLEGNQETQYF.

This sequence joins TRBV28 and TRBJ2-1, with D unclear. The CDR3 length is 11 residues. Germline CDR1 and CDR2: MDHEN and SYDVKM. V was shortened by 6 bases and J by 2 bases, with 2 bases between the two germline ends. The CDR3 bases are TGTGCCAGCAGCACCTACAATGAGCAGTTCTTC. This encodes CASSTYNEQFF.

This chain joins TRBV21-1 and TRBJ2-2; the table assigns TRBD2, which was not confirmed against the DNA. TRBV21-1 is flagged as a pseudogene. The CDR3 consists of 17 residues. CDR3 residues: CASSKGTSGGAIGELFF. As DNA, the CDR3 is TGTGCCAGCAGCAAAGGGACTAGCGGGGGGGCGATCGGGGAGCTGTTTTTT.

The chain couples TRBV19 to TRBJ1-1; D may be TRBD1 (6 bases). Trimming cost V 3 bases and J 1 base, with 9 bases left between them. Germline V gene sequence: CDR1 LNHDA, CDR2 SQIVND (reference sequence). The CDR3 totals 14 residues. This chain's CDR3 is CASSITQGNTEAFF. The CDR3 nucleotides read TGTGCCAGTAGTATTACACAGGGGAACACTGAAGCTTTCTTT.

The chain links TRBV6-1 to TRBJ1-2; TRBD1 matches 11 bases. The CDR3 consists of 13 residues. Germline V gene lookup returns CDR1 MNHNS and CDR2 SASEGT. The V gene end was trimmed by 10 bases and the J gene end by 4 bases; junction bases not matched to a gene: 5. CDR3 coding DNA: TGTGCCATTACCGGGACAGGGGGCTATGGCTACACCTTC. It codes for CAITGTGGYGYTF.

The CDR3 spells CASSPAGGGYTF. CDR3 bases: TGTGCCAGCAGTCCCGCAGGGGGTGGCTACACCTTC. V gene TRBV27 combines with J gene TRBJ1-2; 7 positions match TRBD1. V shed 5 bases and J 7 bases; nucleotides not matched to a gene: 4. Germline-derived CDR1 and CDR2 are MNHEY and SMNVEV (reference sequence). The CDR3 loop spans 12 amino acids.